This T cell receptor beta chain was documented in a study of cytomegalovirus exposure and HLA in healthy donors. Trimming cost V 5 bases and J 4 bases, with 9 bases left between them. The CDR3 consists of 12 residues. Germline V gene sequence: CDR1 MGHRA, CDR2 YSYEKL. A remark on this clone: Its antigen is as yet unknown.

Study results and caveats: The study put 150 or so TCR beta chains on its list as cytomegalovirus-associated. Rare TCR sequences predominated, though certain public TCRs were found in many donors. Highly shared sequence variants in one cluster were likely a sequencing artifact. Later on, a genetic analysis was performed. It linked a missense variant in DCLRE1C with V- and J-gene trimming of TCR beta.

The PCR was carried out with 60 Vbeta primers and 13 Jbeta primers. Clones were sequenced by immunoSEQ multiplex PCR, and TCRdb holds only the in-frame ones, with some missing. The sample yields 90,000 to 120,000 clones, over 65% seen once. This chain links TRBV4-1 with TRBJ2-7; maybe TRBD1 (6 bases). This receptor was obtained from a woman aged 40 to 50 in good health and CMV-seronegative. The sequenced material came from PBMCs. The CDR3 sequence is CASSAQGYEQYF. The CDR3 region has the DNA TGCGCCAGCAGCGCTCAGGGGTACGAGCAGTACTTC.